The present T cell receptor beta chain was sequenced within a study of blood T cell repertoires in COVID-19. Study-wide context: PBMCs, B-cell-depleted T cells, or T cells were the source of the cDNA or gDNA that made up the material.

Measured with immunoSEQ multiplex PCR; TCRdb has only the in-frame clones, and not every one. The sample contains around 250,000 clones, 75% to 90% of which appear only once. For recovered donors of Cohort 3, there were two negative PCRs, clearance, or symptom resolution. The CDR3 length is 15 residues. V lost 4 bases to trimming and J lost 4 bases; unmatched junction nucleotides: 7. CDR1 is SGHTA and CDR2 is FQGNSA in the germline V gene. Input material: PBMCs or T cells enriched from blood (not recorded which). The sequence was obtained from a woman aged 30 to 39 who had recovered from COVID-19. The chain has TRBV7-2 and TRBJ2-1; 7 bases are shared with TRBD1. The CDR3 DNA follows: TGTGCCAGCAGCTACAGGGGCCCTGGATACAATGAGCAGTTCTTC. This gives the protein CASSYRGPGYNEQFF.